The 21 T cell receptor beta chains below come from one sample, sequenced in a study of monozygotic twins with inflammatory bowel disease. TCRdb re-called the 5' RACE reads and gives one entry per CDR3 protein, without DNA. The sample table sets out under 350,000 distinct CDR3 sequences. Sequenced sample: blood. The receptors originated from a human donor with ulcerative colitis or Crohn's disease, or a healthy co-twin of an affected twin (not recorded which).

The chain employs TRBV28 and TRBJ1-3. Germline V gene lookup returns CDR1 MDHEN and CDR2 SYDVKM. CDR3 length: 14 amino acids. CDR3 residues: CASSLSLSGNTIYF. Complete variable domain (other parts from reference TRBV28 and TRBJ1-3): DVKVTQSSRYLVKRTGEKVFLECVQDMDHENMFWYRQDPGLGLRLIYFSYDVKMKEKGDIPEGYSVSREKKERFSLILESASTNQTSMYLCASSLSLSGNTIYFGEGSWLTVV.

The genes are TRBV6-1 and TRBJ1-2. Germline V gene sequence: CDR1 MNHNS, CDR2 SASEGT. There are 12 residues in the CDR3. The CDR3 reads CASSEKGVSYTF.

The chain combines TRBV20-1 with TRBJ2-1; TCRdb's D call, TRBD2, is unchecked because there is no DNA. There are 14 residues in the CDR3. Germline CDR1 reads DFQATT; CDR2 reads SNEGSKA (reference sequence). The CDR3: CSANPSGRYNEQFF.

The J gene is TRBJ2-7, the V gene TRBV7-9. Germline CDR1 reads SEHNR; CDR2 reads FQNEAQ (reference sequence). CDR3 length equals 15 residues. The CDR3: CASSRITGGTYEQYF.

The CDR3 spells CASTLGDSSTDTQYF. The chain couples TRBV5-1 to TRBJ2-3; TCRdb designates TRBD2, a call that cannot be tested without DNA. The CDR3 spans 15 residues. The germline CDR1 and CDR2 sequences are SGHRS and YFSETQ.

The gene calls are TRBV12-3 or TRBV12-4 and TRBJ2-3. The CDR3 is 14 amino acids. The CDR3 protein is CASSHTSSTDTQYF.

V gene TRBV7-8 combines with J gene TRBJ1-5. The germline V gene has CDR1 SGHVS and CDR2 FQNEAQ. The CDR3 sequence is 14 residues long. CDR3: CASSFGTSNQPQHF. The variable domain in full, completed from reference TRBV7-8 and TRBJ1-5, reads GAGVSQSPRYKVAKRGQDVALRCDPISGHVSLFWYQQALGQGPEFLTYFQNEAQLDKSGLPSDRFFAERPEGSVSTLKIQRTQQEDSAVYLCASSFGTSNQPQHFGDGTRLSIL.

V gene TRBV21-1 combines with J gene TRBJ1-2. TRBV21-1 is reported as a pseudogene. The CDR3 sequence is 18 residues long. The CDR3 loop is CASSKETQPRPPTDGYTF.

CDR3: CASSPMEGEPQHF. This chain joins TRBV19 and TRBJ1-5; TCRdb's D call, TRBD1, is unchecked because there is no DNA. The CDR3 runs to 13 residues. Germline V gene lookup returns CDR1 LNHDA and CDR2 SQIVND (reference sequence).

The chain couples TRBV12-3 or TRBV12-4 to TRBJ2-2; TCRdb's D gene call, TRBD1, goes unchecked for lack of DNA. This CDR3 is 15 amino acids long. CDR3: CASSGVAPHTGELFF.

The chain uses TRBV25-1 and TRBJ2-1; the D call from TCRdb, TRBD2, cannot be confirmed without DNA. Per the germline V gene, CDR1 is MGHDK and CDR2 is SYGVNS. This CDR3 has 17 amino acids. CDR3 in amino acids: CASSEGLGRAKGNEQFF.

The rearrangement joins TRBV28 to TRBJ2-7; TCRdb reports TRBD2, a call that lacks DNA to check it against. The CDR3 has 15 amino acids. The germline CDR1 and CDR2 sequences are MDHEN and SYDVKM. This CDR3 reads CASSSGLAGRYEQYF.

The CDR3 sequence: CASSRAGQGPEGEQFF. J is TRBJ2-1 and V is TRBV4-2; without DNA, the TCRdb call of TRBD1 cannot be checked. CDR1 is LGHNA and CDR2 is YNFKEQ in the germline V gene. The CDR3 consists of 16 residues.

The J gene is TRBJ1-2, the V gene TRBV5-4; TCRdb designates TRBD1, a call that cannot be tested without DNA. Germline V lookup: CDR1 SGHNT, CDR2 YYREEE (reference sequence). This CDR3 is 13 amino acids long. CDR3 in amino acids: CASTLAGPYGYTF.

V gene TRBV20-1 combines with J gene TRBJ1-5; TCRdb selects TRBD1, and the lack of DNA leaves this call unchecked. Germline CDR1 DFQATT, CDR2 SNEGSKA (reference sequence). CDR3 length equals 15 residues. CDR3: CSARGTGSSNQPQHF.

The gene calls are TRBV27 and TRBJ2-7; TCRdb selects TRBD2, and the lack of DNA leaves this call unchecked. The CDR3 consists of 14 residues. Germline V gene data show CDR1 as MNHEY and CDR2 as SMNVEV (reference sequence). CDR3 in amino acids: CASSQNPAKREQYF.

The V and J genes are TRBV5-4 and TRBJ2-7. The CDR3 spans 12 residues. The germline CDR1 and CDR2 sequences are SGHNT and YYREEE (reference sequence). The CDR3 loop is CASSLANYEQYF.

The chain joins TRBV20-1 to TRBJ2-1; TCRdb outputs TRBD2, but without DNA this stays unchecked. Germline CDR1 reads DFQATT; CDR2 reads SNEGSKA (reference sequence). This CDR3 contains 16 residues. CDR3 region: CSATHSGANSYNEQFF.

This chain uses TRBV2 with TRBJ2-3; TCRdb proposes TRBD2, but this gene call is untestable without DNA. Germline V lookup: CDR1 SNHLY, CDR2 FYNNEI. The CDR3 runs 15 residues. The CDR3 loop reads CASRGTFRGTDTQYF.

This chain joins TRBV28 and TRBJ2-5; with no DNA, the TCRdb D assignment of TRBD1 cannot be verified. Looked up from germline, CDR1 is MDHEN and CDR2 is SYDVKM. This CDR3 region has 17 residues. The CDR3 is CASSLEGGHGVGETQYF.

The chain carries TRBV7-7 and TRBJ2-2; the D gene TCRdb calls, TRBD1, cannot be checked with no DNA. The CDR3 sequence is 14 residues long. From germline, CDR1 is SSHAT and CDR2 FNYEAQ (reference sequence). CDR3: CASSPDRVRGELFF.